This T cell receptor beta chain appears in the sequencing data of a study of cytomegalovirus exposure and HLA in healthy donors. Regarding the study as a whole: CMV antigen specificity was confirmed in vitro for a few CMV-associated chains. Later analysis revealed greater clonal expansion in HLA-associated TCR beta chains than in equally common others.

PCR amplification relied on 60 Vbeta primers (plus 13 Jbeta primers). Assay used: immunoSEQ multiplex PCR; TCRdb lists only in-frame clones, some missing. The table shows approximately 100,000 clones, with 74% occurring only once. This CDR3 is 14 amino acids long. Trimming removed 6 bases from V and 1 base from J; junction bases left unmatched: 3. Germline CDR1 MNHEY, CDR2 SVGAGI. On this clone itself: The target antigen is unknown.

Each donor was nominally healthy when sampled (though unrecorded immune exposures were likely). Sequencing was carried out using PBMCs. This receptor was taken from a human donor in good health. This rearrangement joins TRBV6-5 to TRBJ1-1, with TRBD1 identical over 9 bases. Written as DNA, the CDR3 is TGTGCCAGCAGACGGGACAGGGAGAACACTGAAGCTTTCTTT. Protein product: CASRRDRENTEAFF.